This record concerns one T cell receptor beta chain sequence. Its antigen is unidentified. The data were taken from a study of T cells in Graves' hyperthyroidism and ophthalmopathy. Notes on the study in general: Among clonotypes expanded in thyroid above 0.001, most were also found in blood.

When ophthalmopathy did not progress within 18 months, Graves' hyperthyroidism was considered stable. Exclusion of a patient resulted from uncontrolled infection, other autoimmune disease, pregnancy or lactation. In making diagnoses, clinical symptoms, serum thyroxine and TRAb, thyroid ultrasound and orbital computed tomography were all used. Regions amplified from RNA transcripts were the TCR beta CDR3 regions. The HTBI primer set was used in a first-round RT-PCR of the TCR CDR3. From the multiplex PCR reads, TCRdb called clonotypes with MiXCR, one entry per CDR3 protein. This sample has approximately 430,000 distinct CDR3 sequences; 15% to 18% occur once, and the top ten carry approximately 14%. Specimen: blood. The receptor comes from a woman aged 18-29 years with Graves' hyperthyroidism.

The CDR3 spells CASSLTGKDGYTF. CDR3 DNA sequence: TGTGCCAGCAGTCTAACGGGCAAGGATGGCTACACCTTC. The V gene is TRBV28, the J gene TRBJ1-2; D is undetermined. The CDR3 consists of 13 residues. Per germline, CDR1 MDHEN and CDR2 SYDVKM. The V gene lost 5 bases and the J gene lost 6 bases, with 13 bases spanning the gap.